A single sample gave rise to the 4 T cell receptor beta chains below, sequenced in a study of CD8 T cells in ankylosing spondylitis. TCRdb re-called the 5' RACE reads through MiXCR, storing one row per CDR3 protein. The table has 100,000 to 150,000 distinct CDR3 sequences, about a tenth seen once. The sequencing input was blood, either unsorted or a sorted T cell fraction (not recorded which). The receptor source for this set is a male donor with ankylosing spondylitis or in good health (not recorded which).

This clonotype was seen at least ten times. The J gene is TRBJ1-2, the V gene TRBV29-1; D is ambiguous. The CDR3 spans 15 residues. Germline-derived CDR1 and CDR2 are SQVTM and ANQGSEA. V lost 0 bases and J lost 6, with 17 bases in between. In nucleotides, the CDR3 is TGCAGCGTTGAAGATCTTTTAGGGTTAAGTCATGGCTACACCTTC. Its translation: CSVEDLLGLSHGYTF.

This clonotype was counted many times. The J gene is TRBJ2-2, the V gene TRBV11-2, with a tentative D call TRBD2 (5 bases). V lost 3 bases to trimming and J lost 4 bases, with 9 bases between them. The CDR3 extends over 14 amino acids. Looked up from germline, CDR1 is SGHAT and CDR2 is FQNNGV. The CDR3 reads CASSLSRGTGELFF. CDR3 sequence (DNA): TGTGCCAGCAGCTTGTCCCGGGGCACCGGGGAGCTGTTTTTT.

This clonotype was found many times. This rearrangement joins TRBV4-3 to TRBJ2-1; 12 nucleotides match TRBD2. The CDR3 has 16 residues. The germline gives CDR1 LGHNA, CDR2 YSLEER. The J segment lost 8 bases and the V segment lost 0 bases, leaving 5 bases of the junction unmatched. This CDR3 is CASSQDPSGRADEQFF. The DNA of the CDR3 is TGCGCCAGCAGCCAAGACCCTAGCGGGAGGGCCGATGAGCAGTTCTTC.

This clonotype was found many times. The rearrangement links TRBV6-2 or TRBV6-3 to TRBJ1-1, with a possible D match to TRBD1 (6 bases). Germline V gene data show CDR1 as MNHEY and CDR2 as SVGEGT. The length of the CDR3 is 20 residues. The V and J ends lost 7 bases and 5 bases respectively, with 35 bases between them. This CDR3 is CASNHRPAAGGEMGRTEAFF. Written as DNA, the CDR3 is TGTGCCAGCAACCATAGGCCCGCGGCGGGGGGCGAAATGGGTCGAACTGAAGCTTTCTTT.